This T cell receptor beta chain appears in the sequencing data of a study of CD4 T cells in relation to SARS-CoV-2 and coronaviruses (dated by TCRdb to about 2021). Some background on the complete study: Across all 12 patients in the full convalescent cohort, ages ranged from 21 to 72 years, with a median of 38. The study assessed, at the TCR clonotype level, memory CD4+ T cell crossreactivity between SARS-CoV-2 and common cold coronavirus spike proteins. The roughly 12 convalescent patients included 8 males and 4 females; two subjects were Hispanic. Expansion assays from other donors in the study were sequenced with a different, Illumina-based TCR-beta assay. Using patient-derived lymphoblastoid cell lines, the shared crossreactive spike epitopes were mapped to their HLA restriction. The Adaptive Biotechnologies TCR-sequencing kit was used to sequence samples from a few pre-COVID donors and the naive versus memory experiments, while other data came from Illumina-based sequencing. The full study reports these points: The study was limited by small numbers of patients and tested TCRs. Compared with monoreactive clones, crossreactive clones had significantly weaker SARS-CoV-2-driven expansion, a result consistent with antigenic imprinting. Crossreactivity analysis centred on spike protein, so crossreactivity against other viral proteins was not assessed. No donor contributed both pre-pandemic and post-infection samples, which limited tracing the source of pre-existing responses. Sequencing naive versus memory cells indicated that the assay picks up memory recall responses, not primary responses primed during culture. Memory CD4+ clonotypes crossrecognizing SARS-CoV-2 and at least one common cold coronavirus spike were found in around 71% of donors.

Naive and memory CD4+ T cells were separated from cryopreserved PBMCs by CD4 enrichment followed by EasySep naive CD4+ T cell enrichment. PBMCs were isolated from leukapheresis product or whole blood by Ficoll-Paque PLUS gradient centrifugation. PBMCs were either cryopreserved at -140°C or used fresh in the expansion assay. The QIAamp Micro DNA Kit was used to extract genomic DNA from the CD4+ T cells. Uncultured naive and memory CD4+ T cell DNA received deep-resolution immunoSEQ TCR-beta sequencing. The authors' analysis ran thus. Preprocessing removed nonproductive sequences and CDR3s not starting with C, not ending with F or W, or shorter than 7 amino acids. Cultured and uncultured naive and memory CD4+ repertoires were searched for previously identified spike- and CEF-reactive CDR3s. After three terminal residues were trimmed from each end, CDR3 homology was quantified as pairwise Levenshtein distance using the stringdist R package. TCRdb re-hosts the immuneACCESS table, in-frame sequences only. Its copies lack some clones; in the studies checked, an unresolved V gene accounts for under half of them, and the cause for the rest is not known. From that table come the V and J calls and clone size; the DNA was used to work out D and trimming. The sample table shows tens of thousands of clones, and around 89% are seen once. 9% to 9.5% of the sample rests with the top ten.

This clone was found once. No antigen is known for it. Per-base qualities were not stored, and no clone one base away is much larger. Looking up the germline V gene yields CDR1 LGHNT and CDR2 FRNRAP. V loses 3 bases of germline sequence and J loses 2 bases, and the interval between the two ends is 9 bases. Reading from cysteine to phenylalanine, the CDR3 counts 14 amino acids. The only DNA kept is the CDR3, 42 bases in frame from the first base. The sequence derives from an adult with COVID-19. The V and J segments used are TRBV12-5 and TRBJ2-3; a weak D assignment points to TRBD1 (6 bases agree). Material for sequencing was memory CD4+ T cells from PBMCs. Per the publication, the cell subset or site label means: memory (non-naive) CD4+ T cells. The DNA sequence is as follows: TGTGCTAGTGGTTTAGGACAGATCACAGATACGCAGTATTTT. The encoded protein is CASGLGQITDTQYF.